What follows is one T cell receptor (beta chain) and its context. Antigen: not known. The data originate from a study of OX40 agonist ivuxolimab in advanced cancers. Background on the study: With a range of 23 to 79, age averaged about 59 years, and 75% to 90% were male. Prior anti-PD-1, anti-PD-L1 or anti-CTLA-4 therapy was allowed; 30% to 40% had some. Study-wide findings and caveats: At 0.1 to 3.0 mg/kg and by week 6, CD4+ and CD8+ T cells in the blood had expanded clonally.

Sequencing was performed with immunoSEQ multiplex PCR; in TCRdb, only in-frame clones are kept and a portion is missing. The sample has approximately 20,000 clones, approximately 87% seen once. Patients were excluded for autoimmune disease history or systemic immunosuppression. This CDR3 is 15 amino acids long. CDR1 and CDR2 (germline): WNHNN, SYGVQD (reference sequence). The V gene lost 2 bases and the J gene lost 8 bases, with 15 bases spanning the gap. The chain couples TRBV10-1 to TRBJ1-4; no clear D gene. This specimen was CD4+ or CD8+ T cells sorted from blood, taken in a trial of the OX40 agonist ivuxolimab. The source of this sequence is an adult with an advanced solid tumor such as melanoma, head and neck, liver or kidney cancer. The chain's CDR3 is CASSEGGTTVEKLFF. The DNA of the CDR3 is TGCGCCAGCAGTGAGGGCGGTACGACGGTGGAAAAACTGTTTTTT.